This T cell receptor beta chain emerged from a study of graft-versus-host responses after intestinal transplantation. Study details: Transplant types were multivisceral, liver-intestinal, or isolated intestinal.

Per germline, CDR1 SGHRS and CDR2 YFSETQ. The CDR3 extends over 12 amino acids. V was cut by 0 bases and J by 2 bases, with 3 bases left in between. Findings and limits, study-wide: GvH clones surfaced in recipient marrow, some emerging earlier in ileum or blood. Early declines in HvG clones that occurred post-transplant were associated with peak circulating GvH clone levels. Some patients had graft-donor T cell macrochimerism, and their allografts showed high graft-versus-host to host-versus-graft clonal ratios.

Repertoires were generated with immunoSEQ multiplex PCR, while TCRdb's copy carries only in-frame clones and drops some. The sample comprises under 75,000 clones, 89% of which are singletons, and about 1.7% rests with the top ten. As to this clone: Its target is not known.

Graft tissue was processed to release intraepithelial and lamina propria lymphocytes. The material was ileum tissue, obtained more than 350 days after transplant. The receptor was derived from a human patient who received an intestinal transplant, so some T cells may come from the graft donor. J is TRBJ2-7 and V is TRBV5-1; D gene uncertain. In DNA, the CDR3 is TGCGCCAGCAGCTTGGACACCTACGAGCAGTACTTC. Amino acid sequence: CASSLDTYEQYF.